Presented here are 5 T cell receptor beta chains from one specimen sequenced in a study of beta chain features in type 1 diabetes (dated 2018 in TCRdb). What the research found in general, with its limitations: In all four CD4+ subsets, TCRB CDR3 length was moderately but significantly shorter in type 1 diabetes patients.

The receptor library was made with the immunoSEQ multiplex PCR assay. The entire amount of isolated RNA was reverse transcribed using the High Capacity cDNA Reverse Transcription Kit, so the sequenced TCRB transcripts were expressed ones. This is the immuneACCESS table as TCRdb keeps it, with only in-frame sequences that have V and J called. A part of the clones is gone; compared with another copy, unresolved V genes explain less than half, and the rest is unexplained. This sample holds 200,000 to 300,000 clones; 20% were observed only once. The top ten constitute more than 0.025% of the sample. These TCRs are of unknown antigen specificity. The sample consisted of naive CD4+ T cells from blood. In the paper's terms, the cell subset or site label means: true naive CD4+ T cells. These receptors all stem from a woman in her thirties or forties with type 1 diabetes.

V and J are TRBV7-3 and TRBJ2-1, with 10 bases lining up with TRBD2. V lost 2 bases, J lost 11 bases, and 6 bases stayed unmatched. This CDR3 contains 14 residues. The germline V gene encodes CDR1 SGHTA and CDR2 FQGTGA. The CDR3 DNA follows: TGTGCCAGCAGCTTACTTTCTAGCGGGGGCCAGCAGTTCTTC. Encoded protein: CASSLLSSGGQQFF.

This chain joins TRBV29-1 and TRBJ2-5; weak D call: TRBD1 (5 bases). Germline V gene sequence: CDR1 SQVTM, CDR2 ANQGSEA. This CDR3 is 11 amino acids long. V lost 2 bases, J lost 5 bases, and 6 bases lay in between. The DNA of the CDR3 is TGCAGCGTTGAAAGGGGTGAGACCCAGTACTTC. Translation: CSVERGETQYF.

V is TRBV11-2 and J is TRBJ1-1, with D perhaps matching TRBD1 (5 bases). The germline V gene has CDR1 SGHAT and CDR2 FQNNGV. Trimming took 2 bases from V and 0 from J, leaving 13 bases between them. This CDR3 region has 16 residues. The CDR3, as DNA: TGTGCCAGCAGCTTAAGGGTTCCGGACATGAACACTGAAGCTTTCTTT. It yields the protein CASSLRVPDMNTEAFF.

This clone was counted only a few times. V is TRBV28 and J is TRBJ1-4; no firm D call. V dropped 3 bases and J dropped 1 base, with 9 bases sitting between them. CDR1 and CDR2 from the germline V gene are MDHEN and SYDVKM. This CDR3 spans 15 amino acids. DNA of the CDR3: TGTGCCAGCAGTTTCGTGGTCGGAACTAATGAAAAACTGTTTTTT. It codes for CASSFVVGTNEKLFF.

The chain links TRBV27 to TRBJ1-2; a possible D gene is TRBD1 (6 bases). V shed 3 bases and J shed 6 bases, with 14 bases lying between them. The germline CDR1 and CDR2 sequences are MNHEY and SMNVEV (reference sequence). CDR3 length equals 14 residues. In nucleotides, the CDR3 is TGTGCCAGCAGTTTGAGGGCAGGGGCGCATGGCTACACCTTC. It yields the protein CASSLRAGAHGYTF.